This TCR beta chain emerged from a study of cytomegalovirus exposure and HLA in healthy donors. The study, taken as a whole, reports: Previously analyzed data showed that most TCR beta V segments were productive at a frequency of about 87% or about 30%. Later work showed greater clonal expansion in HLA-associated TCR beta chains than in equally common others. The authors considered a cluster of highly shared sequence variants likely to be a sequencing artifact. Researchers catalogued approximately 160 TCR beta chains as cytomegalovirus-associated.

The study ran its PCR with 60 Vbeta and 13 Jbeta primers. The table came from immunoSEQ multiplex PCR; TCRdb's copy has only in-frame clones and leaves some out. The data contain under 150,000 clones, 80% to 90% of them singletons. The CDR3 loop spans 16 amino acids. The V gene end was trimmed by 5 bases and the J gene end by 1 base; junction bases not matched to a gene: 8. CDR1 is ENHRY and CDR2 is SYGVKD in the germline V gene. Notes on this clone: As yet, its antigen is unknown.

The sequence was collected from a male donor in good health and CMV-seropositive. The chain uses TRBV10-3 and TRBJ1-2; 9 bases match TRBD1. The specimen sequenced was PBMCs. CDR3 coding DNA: TGTGCCATCAGTAGGGACAGGGAAAAGGGTAACTATGGCTACACCTTC. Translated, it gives CAISRDREKGNYGYTF.